This TCR beta chain comes out of a study of early T cells in non-severe SARS-CoV-2 infection. Background on the study: Unsorted whole-blood RNA was sequenced in bulk, leaving chains unpaired.

This clonotype was seen many times. The antigen is undetermined. Findings of the study overall: There was a bias toward anti-spike CD8 responses in VDJdb matching, which missed private and CD4 specificities.

Unique molecular identifiers tagged individual cDNA molecules. TCRdb processed the 5' RACE reads anew with MiXCR; each CDR3 protein has one entry. The data show approximately 90,000 distinct CDR3 sequences, 11% seen once. The source material was whole blood, sampled at baseline. This receptor was obtained from an adult who was a healthcare worker with PCR-confirmed SARS-CoV-2 infection or an uninfected control (not recorded which).

The CDR3 is CASMPGGQETQYF. Written as DNA, the CDR3 is TGCGCCAGCATGCCAGGGGGCCAAGAGACCCAGTACTTC. The gene calls are TRBV10-2 and TRBJ2-5; TRBD1 matches at 7 bases. The V and J ends lost 7 bases and 1 base, in that order; junction bases with no gene match: 3. The CDR3 sequence is 13 residues long. Germline CDR1 is WSHSY and CDR2 is SAAADI.